This T cell receptor beta chain derives from a study of T cell responses to AZD1222 COVID-19 vaccine. Sequenced by immunoSEQ multiplex PCR; TCRdb stores in-frame clones only, minus some. The data show 150,000 or so clones, roughly 92% seen once. The starting material was peripheral blood, obtained on day 0 of AZD1222 vaccination. The sequence was collected from an adult in good health.

The CDR3 DNA follows: TGTGCCAGCAGCCAAGAACAGGGCGCATATGGCTACACCTTC. Residues: CASSQEQGAYGYTF. This rearrangement joins TRBV4-2 to TRBJ1-2; D possibly corresponds to TRBD1 (6 bases). This CDR3 has 14 amino acids. Trimming removed 0 bases at V and 5 bases at J, with 10 bases between. Germline loops: CDR1 LGHNA, CDR2 YNFKEQ.